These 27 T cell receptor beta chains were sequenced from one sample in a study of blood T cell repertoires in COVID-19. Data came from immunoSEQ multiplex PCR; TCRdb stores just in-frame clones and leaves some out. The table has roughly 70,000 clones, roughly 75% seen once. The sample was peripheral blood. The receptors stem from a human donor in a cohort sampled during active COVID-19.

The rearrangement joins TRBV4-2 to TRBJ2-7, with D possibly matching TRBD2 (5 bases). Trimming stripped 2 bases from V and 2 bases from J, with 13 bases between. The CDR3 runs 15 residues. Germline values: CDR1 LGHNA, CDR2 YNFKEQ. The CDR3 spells CASSQYDGGPYEQYF. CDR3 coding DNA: TGTGCCAGCAGCCAATATGACGGAGGCCCCTACGAGCAGTACTTC.

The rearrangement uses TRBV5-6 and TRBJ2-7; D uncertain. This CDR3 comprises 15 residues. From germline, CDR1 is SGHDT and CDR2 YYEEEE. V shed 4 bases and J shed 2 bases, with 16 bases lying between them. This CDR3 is CASSPGGTRTYEQYF. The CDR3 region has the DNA TGTGCCAGCAGCCCTGGTGGTACGCGGACCTACGAGCAGTACTTC.

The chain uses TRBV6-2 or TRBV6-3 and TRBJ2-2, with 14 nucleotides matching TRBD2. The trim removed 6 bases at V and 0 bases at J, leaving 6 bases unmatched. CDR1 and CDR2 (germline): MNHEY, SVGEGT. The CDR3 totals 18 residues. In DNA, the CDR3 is TGTGCCAGCAGCGTGACTAGCGGGAGGGCCACGAACACCGGGGAGCTGTTTTTT. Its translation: CASSVTSGRATNTGELFF.

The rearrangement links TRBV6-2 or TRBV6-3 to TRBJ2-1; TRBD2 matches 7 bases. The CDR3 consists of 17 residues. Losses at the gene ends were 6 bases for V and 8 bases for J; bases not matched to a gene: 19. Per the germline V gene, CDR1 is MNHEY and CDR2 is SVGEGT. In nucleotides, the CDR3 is TGTGCCAGCAGCTTACGGCCCTTTACGGGAGGCGAGGATGAGCAGTTCTTC. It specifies CASSLRPFTGGEDEQFF.

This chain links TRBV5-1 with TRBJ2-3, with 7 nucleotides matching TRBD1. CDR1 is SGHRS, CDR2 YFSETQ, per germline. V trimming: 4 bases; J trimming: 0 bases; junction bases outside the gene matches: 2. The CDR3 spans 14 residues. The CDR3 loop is CASSRDRSTDTQYF. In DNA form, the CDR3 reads TGCGCCAGCAGCCGGGACAGAAGCACAGATACGCAGTATTTT.

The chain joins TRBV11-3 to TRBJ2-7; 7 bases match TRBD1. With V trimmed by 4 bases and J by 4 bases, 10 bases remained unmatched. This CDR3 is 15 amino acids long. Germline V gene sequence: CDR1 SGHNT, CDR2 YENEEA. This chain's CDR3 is CASSSGDRVLYEQYF. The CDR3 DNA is TGTGCCAGCAGCTCAGGAGACAGGGTGCTTTACGAGCAGTACTTC. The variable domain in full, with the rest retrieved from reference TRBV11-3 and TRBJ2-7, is EAGVVQSPRYKIIEKKQPVAFWCNPISGHNTLYWYLQNLGQGPELLIRYENEEAVDDSQLPKDRFSAERLKGVDSTLKIQPAELGDSAVYLCASSSGDRVLYEQYFGPGTRLTVT.

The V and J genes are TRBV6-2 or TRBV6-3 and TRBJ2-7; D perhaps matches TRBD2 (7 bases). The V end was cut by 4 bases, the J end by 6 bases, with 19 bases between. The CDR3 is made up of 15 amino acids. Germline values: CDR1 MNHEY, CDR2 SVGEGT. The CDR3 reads CASSSRSGGWGEQYF. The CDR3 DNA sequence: TGTGCCAGCAGTTCACGATCGGGGGGCTGGGGCGAGCAGTACTTC.

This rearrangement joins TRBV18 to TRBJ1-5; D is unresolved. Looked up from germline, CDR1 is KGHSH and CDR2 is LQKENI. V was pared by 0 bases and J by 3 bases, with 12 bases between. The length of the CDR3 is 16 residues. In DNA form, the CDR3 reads TGTGCCAGCTCACCACCAGGGTGGCGGGACAATCAGCCCCAGCATTTT. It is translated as CASSPPGWRDNQPQHF.

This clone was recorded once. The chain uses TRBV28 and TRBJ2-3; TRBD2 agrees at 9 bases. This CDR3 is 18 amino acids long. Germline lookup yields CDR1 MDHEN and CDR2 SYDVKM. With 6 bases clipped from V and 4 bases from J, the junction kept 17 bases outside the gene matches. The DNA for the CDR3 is TGTGCCAGCAGCCTAGATCCCGGGACTAGCAAGGGTGCAGATACGCAGTATTTT. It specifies CASSLDPGTSKGADTQYF.

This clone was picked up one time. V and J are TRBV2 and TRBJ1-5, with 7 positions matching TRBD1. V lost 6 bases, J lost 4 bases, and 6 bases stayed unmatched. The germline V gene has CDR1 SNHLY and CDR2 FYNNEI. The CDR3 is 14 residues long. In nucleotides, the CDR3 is TGTGCCAGCAGAGATGGGACAGCTAATCAGCCCCAGCATTTT. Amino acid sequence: CASRDGTANQPQHF.

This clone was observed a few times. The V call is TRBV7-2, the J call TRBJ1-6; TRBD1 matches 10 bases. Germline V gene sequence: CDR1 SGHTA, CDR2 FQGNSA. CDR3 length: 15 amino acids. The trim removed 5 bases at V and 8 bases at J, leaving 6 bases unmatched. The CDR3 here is CASSPDRGPDSPLHF. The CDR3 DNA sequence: TGTGCCAGCAGCCCCGACAGGGGGCCGGATTCACCCCTCCACTTT.

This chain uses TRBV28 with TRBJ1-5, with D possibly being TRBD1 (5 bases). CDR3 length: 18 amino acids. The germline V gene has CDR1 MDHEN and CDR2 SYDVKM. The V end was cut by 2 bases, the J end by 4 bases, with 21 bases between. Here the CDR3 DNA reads TGTGCCAGCAGTTTAGGGGGGGTGGCAGGGCCTTTTAATCAGCCCCAGCATTTT. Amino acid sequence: CASSLGGVAGPFNQPQHF. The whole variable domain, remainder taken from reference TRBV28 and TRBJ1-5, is DVKVTQSSRYLVKRTGEKVFLECVQDMDHENMFWYRQDPGLGLRLIYFSYDVKMKEKGDIPEGYSVSREKKERFSLILESASTNQTSMYLCASSLGGVAGPFNQPQHFGDGTRLSIL.

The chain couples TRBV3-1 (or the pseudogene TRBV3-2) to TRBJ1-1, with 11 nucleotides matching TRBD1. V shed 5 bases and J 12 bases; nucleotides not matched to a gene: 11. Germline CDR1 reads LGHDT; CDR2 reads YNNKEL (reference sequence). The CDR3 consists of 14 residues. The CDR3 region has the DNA TGTGCCAGCAGCTCGGGACAGGGGGTCAGCGAATCTTTCTTT. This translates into CASSSGQGVSESFF.

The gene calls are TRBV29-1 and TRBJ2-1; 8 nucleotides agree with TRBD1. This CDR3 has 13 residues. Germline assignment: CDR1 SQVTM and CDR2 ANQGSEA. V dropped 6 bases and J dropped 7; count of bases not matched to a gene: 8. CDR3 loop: CSVAGQASNEQFF. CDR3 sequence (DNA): TGCAGCGTCGCGGGACAGGCGTCGAATGAGCAGTTCTTC.

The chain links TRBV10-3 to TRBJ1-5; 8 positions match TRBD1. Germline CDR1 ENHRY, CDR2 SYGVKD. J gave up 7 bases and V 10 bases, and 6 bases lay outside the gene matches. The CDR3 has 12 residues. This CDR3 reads CATADREQPQHF. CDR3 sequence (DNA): TGTGCCACCGCGGACAGGGAACAGCCCCAGCATTTT.

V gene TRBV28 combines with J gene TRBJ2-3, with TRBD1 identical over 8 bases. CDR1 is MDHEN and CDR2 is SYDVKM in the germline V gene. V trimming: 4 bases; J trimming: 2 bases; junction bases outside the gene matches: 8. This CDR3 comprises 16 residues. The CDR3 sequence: CASSSSGQAATDTQYF. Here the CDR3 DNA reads TGTGCCAGCAGTTCATCGGGACAGGCGGCCACAGATACGCAGTATTTT.

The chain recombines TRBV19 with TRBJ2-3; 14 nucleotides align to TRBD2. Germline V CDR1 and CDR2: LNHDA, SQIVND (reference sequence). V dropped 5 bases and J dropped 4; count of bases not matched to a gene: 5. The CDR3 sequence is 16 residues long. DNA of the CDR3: TGTGCCAGTAGTCTCGGGACTAGCGGGAGCGCAGATACGCAGTATTTT. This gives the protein CASSLGTSGSADTQYF.

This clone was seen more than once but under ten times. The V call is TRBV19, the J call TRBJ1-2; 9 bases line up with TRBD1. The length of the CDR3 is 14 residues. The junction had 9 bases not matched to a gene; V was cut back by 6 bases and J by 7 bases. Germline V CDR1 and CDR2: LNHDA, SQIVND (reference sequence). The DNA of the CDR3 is TGTGCCAGTAGACAGGGACAGGGTGGAAGTGGCTACACCTTC. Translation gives CASRQGQGGSGYTF.

Here the CDR3 reads CASSSLQGTGPQHF. In DNA, the CDR3 is TGTGCCAGCAGCTCCCTACAGGGAACTGGGCCCCAGCATTTT. The chain uses TRBV7-2 and TRBJ1-5; D might be TRBD1 (6 bases). This CDR3 comprises 14 residues. Per the germline V gene, CDR1 is SGHTA and CDR2 is FQGNSA. V was pared by 4 bases and J by 9 bases, with 16 bases between. Full variable domain (rest looked up from reference TRBV7-2 and TRBJ1-5): GAGVSQSPSNKVTEKGKDVELRCDPISGHTALYWYRQSLGQGLEFLIYFQGNSAPDKSGLPSDRFSAERTGGSVSTLTIQRTQQEDSAVYLCASSSLQGTGPQHFGDGTRLSIL.

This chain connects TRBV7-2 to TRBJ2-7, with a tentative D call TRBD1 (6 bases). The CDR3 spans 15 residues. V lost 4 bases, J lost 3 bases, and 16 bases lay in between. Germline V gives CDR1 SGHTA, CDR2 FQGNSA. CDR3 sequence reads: CASSSKDRGVYEQYF. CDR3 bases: TGTGCCAGCAGCTCAAAGGACAGAGGGGTCTACGAGCAGTACTTC.

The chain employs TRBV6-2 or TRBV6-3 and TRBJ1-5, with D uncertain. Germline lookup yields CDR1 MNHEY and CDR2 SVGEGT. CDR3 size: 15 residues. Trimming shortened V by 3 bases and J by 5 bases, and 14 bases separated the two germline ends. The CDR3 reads CASSYIRGIHQPQHF. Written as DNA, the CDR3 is TGTGCCAGCAGTTATATTCGGGGAATCCATCAGCCCCAGCATTTT.

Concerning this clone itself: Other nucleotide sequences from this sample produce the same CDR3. In DNA form, the CDR3 reads TGTGCCAGCTCTTTTGCCGGTGGGCATCCGTTCTTC. It specifies CASSFAGGHPFF. The chain is built from TRBV18 and TRBJ2-1; no reliable D call. The CDR3 has 12 amino acids. Germline V lookup: CDR1 KGHSH, CDR2 LQKENI. V lost 6 bases, J lost 15 bases, and 18 bases lay in between.

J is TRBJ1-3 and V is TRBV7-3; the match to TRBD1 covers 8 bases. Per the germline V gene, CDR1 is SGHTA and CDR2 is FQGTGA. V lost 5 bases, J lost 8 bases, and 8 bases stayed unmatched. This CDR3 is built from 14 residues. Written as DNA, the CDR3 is TGTGCCAGCAGCCTTACCGGGACAGGTGACACCATATATTTT. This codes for CASSLTGTGDTIYF.

CDR3 amino acids: CATSEPRTGGYTF. In DNA form, the CDR3 reads TGTGCCACCAGTGAGCCCAGGACGGGAGGCTACACCTTC. The rearrangement links TRBV24-1 to TRBJ1-2; unclear D gene. CDR3 size: 13 residues. Germline values: CDR1 KGHDR, CDR2 SFDVKD. V dropped 4 bases and J dropped 8 bases, with 13 bases sitting between them.

The CDR3 here is CASKRDYSIDEQYF. The CDR3 nucleotides read TGCGCCAGCAAACGGGACTATAGTATAGACGAGCAGTACTTC. The chain is built from TRBV5-1 and TRBJ2-7; 7 positions match TRBD2. CDR1 is SGHRS, CDR2 YFSETQ, per germline. The CDR3 totals 14 residues. The trim removed 6 bases at V and 5 bases at J, leaving 11 bases unmatched.

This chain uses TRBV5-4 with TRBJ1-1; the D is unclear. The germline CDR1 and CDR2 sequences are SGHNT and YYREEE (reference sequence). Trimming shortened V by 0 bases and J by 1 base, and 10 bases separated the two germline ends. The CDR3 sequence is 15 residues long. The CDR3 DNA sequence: TGTGCCAGCAGCTTGGCCCTGGCGGGGAACACTGAAGCTTTCTTT. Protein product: CASSLALAGNTEAFF.

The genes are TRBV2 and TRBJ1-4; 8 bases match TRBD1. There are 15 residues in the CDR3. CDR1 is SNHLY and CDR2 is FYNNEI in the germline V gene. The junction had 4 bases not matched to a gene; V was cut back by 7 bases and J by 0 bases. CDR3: CASTKDRATNEKLFF. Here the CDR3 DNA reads TGTGCCAGCACCAAGGACAGGGCAACTAATGAAAAACTGTTTTTT.